This T cell receptor beta chain was found in a study of cytomegalovirus exposure and HLA in healthy donors. The CDR3 length is 14 residues. CDR1 MGHRA and CDR2 YSYEKL come from the germline V gene. Trimming took off 4 bases at V and 1 base at J, with 11 bases between the two ends. This clone has just a few counts. Researchers ran the PCR with 60 Vbeta and 13 Jbeta primers. Sequenced by immunoSEQ multiplex PCR; TCRdb stores in-frame clones only, minus some. The sample includes 200,000 to 250,000 clones, about 81% seen only once; the top ten take 8%. The origin of this receptor is a woman aged 55-75 years in good health and CMV-seropositive. The sample taken for sequencing was PBMCs. The chain carries TRBV4-1 and TRBJ2-7, with D maybe TRBD1 (6 bases). The CDR3 sequence is CASSPTGFSYEQYF. In DNA form, the CDR3 reads TGCGCCAGCAGCCCTACAGGGTTTTCCTACGAGCAGTACTTC.